By frequency, the clone carrying this T cell receptor (beta chain) registers medium-sized. These data come from a study of cytomegalovirus exposure and HLA in healthy donors. In germline, CDR1 is LNHDA, CDR2 SQIVND (reference sequence). After removal of 5 bases from V and 1 base from J, the junction contained 3 bases not matched to a gene. The CDR3 length is 14 residues. With 60 Vbeta and 13 Jbeta primers, the PCR was carried out. Sequenced by immunoSEQ multiplex PCR; TCRdb stores in-frame clones only, minus some. This table holds 55,000 to 75,000 clones. The V gene is TRBV19, the J gene TRBJ2-7; the match to TRBD1 covers 9 bases. Sequencing was carried out using PBMCs. This receptor was identified in a male donor in good health and CMV-seronegative. This CDR3 is CASSLGTGSYEQYF. DNA of the CDR3: TGTGCCAGTAGTCTCGGGACAGGGTCCTACGAGCAGTACTTC.